A selection of T cell receptor beta chains follows, all from one sample in a study of neurological immune-mediated disorders. TCRdb passed the 5' RACE reads through MiXCR, listing each CDR3 protein once. Of tens of thousands of distinct CDR3 sequences in the sample, 4.8% were seen once. The sequenced sample consisted of PBMCs. These receptors all stem from a woman aged 70-85 years with multiple sclerosis. CDR3s include the opening cysteine and the closing phenylalanine or tryptophan. D genes are given only for firm matches. Some rows have no size entry. The others give once, few or many, or a class for an expanded clone.

CDR3 protein: CASSLRPGNGYTF
CDR3 DNA: TGTGCCAGCAGCTTGCGGCCTGGAAATGGCTACACCTTC
D gene: .
clone size: .
J gene: TRBJ1-2
V gene: TRBV11-3

CDR3 protein: CASSREGGGAEAFF
CDR3 DNA: TGTGCCAGCAGTAGGGAAGGGGGAGGGGCTGAAGCTTTCTTT
D gene: .
clone size: few
J gene: TRBJ1-1
V gene: TRBV6-5

CDR3 protein: CASSLFDSGANVLTF
CDR3 DNA: TGTGCCAGCAGCTTGTTTGACTCTGGGGCCAACGTCCTGACTTTC
D gene: .
clone size: many
J gene: TRBJ2-6
V gene: TRBV5-5

CDR3 protein: CASSYLVGENYGYTF
CDR3 DNA: TGTGCCAGCAGTTACCTGGTGGGGGAGAACTATGGCTACACCTTC
D gene: .
clone size: many
J gene: TRBJ1-2
V gene: TRBV6-2/TRBV6-3

CDR3 protein: CASSLDGGVSYEQYF
CDR3 DNA: TGCGCCAGCAGCTTGGATGGCGGGGTCTCCTACGAGCAGTACTTC
D gene: .
clone size: many
J gene: TRBJ2-7
V gene: TRBV5-1

CDR3 protein: CSARVGGSKNIQYF
CDR3 DNA: TGCAGTGCTAGAGTCGGAGGGTCCAAAAACATTCAGTACTTC
D gene: .
clone size: many
J gene: TRBJ2-4
V gene: TRBV20-1

CDR3 protein: CASSRGISGSLDEQFF
CDR3 DNA: TGCGCCAGCAGCCGAGGAATTAGCGGGAGTTTGGACGAGCAGTTCTTC
D gene: TRBD2
clone size: few
J gene: TRBJ2-1
V gene: TRBV5-1

CDR3 protein: CASSLYPRSTGTGRHEQFF
CDR3 DNA: TGTGCCAGCAGCTTATACCCCAGATCGACCGGGACAGGGAGGCATGAGCAGTTCTTC
D gene: TRBD1
clone size: many
J gene: TRBJ2-1
V gene: TRBV7-6

CDR3 protein: CSARGYYNEQFF
CDR3 DNA: TGCAGTGCTAGAGGGTACTACAATGAGCAGTTCTTC
D gene: .
clone size: many
J gene: TRBJ2-1
V gene: TRBV20-1

CDR3 protein: CASNYRAAGANYGYTF
CDR3 DNA: TGTGCCAGCAACTATCGCGCGGCAGGCGCTAACTATGGCTACACCTTC
D gene: .
clone size: few
J gene: TRBJ1-2
V gene: TRBV7-2

CDR3 protein: CASTVVSTGELFF
CDR3 DNA: TGTGCCAGCACCGTAGTCTCCACCGGGGAGCTGTTTTTT
D gene: .
clone size: many
J gene: TRBJ2-2
V gene: TRBV12-3/TRBV12-4

CDR3 protein: CASSSGHSTDTQYF
CDR3 DNA: TGTGCCAGCAGCTCCGGACATTCCACAGATACGCAGTATTTT
D gene: .
clone size: many
J gene: TRBJ2-3
V gene: TRBV7-2

CDR3 protein: CSARGPFKETQYF
CDR3 DNA: TGCAGTGCTAGAGGACCATTTAAAGAGACCCAGTACTTC
D gene: .
clone size: many
J gene: TRBJ2-5
V gene: TRBV20-1

CDR3 protein: CASSFEGADGNTIYF
CDR3 DNA: TGTGCCAGCAGCTTTGAGGGGGCGGATGGAAACACCATATATTTT
D gene: TRBD1
clone size: .
J gene: TRBJ1-3
V gene: TRBV11-2

CDR3 protein: CASSRDRGEKHEQFF
CDR3 DNA: TGTGCCAGCAGCCGGGACAGGGGGGAAAAGCATGAGCAGTTCTTC
D gene: TRBD1
clone size: many
J gene: TRBJ2-1
V gene: TRBV12-3/TRBV12-4

CDR3 protein: CASSYGGSSYGYNEQFF
CDR3 DNA: TGTGCCAGCAGTTACGGCGGCTCATCGTACGGGTACAATGAGCAGTTCTTC
D gene: .
clone size: many
J gene: TRBJ2-1
V gene: TRBV6-2/TRBV6-3

CDR3 protein: CASSQAPAAIGTEAFF
CDR3 DNA: TGCGCCAGCAGCCAAGCGCCAGCGGCCATAGGCACTGAAGCTTTCTTT
D gene: .
clone size: many
J gene: TRBJ1-1
V gene: TRBV4-1

CDR3 protein: CSARPGVVGELFF
CDR3 DNA: TGCAGTGCCCGCCCGGGAGTAGTCGGGGAGCTGTTTTTT
D gene: .
clone size: many
J gene: TRBJ2-2
V gene: TRBV20-1

CDR3 protein: CASSQDEGRGLQYF
CDR3 DNA: TGCGCCAGCAGCCAAGATGAGGGCAGGGGACTTCAGTACTTC
D gene: .
clone size: many
J gene: TRBJ2-4
V gene: TRBV4-1

CDR3 protein: CASNPAGAGDTDTQYF
CDR3 DNA: TGTGCCAGCAACCCAGCAGGGGCGGGAGATACAGATACGCAGTATTTT
D gene: .
clone size: many
J gene: TRBJ2-3
V gene: TRBV2

CDR3 protein: CASSFGTAGGTDTQYF
CDR3 DNA: TGTGCCAGCAGTTTCGGGACCGCCGGGGGCACAGATACGCAGTATTTT
D gene: .
clone size: many
J gene: TRBJ2-3
V gene: TRBV6-6

CDR3 protein: CASSPAQGSNTEAFF
CDR3 DNA: TGTGCCAGCAGCCCCGCACAGGGGTCTAACACTGAAGCTTTCTTT
D gene: TRBD1
clone size: many
J gene: TRBJ1-1
V gene: TRBV7-8

CDR3 protein: CASSPDRDEQYF
CDR3 DNA: TGTGCCAGCAGCCCCGACCGTGACGAGCAGTACTTC
D gene: .
clone size: many
J gene: TRBJ2-7
V gene: TRBV5-5

CDR3 protein: CASSPPTAYNEQFF
CDR3 DNA: TGCGCCAGCAGCCCACCGACAGCATACAATGAGCAGTTCTTC
D gene: .
clone size: many
J gene: TRBJ2-1
V gene: TRBV5-1

CDR3 protein: CSARTSSSEQFF
CDR3 DNA: TGCAGTGCTAGAACTTCAAGCAGTGAGCAGTTCTTC
D gene: .
clone size: many
J gene: TRBJ2-1
V gene: TRBV20-1

CDR3 protein: CASSYPPAGGNEQFF
CDR3 DNA: TGTGCCAGCAGTTACCCCCCAGCGGGAGGAAATGAGCAGTTCTTC
D gene: TRBD2
clone size: many
J gene: TRBJ2-1
V gene: TRBV6-6